Sequencing of this T cell receptor beta chain was carried out in a study of shared clonotypes between healthy human individuals (dated by TCRdb to between 2020 and 2021). As for the study more broadly: A few men and two women, aged 18 to 49 years, made up the cohort. For each donor, CD4 naive and CD4 memory were each run on three plates, CD8 naive on two plates, and CD8 memory on one plate. The study deeply sequenced blood TCR repertoires of several healthy adults to estimate repertoire size and the extent of clonotype sharing between individuals. To increase sequencing depth and limit assay-specific biases, different laboratories used diverse techniques to prepare libraries and sequence TCR repertoires. Per donor, leukapheresis produced somewhere between about 0.9 and 10 billion PBMCs.

A note on this clone: Its antigen has not been determined. Within one base of it there is no much larger clone, and no base qualities were kept. Within the sample, other DNA sequences also encode this same CDR3.

TCR CDR3 regions were amplified from genomic DNA by multiplex PCR using the deep immunoSEQ assay. For each cell subset, the extracted genomic DNA was distributed evenly across all wells of several immunoSEQ 96-well plates, and each plate served as one replicate. For sorted subsets, around 200 ng genomic DNA, equal to approximately 30,000 T cell genomes, was loaded into each replicate PCR. Purified libraries were quantified with a Qubit 3.0 fluorometer, sized on a Bioanalyzer 2100, and re-quantified with the KAPA Library Quantification kit. Each immunoSEQ 96-well plate was sequenced on its own single-read 150-cycle Illumina NextSeq 550 flow cell. The authors' analysis ran thus. Because only junctional sequences without quality scores were contained in the immunoSEQ output, filtering matching that applied to full-length reads could not be performed. Sequences were annotated with PyIR, a Python wrapper for IgBLAST v1.9, using IMGT germline references to assign V/J genes and CDR3. Reads were removed for weak V/J assignments (E-value above 1e-6), missing CDR3, stop codons, out-of-frame junctions, or ambiguous translated residues. V3J clonotypes were defined as sequences sharing an identical inferred V gene, J gene, and CDR3 amino acid sequence. To compute the percentage overlap between repertoires, the number of shared unique clonotypes was divided by the size of the smaller repertoire. Three approaches were used to assess repertoire richness: RTK rarefaction, the Chao1 estimator, and Recon v2.1 estimates of unobserved clonotypes. Generation probabilities were computed with OLGA for all TCRbeta clonotypes obtained by the gDNA method from four donors. TCRdb took over this immuneACCESS table, retaining in-frame rearrangements with V and J assigned. Such tables are incomplete; in checked studies, under half of the missing clones stem from an unresolved V gene, and the remainder is unexplained. V, J and clone size were drawn from that table, and D and trimming were deduced from the DNA. The sample table lists about 1.5 million clones, nearly 99% of them with a count of one. The ten largest clonotypes hold around 0.45% of the sample.

Results and caveats for the whole study, not just this receptor: Sharing across several donors was observed for 5% to 6.5% of naive CD4, over 3% of naive CD8, 2% to 2.5% of memory CD4, and roughly 0.4% of memory CD8 clonotypes. Because the study included a small number of donors, the genetic and exposure-history diversity represented was limited. Based on pairwise subsampling, the degree of clonotype sharing among donors was expected to be affected by sequencing depth. Even with the large sequencing depth, rarefaction of the sorted-subset datasets indicated that sequencing was incomplete. Only blood was sampled, and tissue TCR repertoires likely differ from those in blood. Naive subsets generally had larger estimated clonotype richness than memory subsets. Compared with non-shared clonotypes, the clonotypes found in all four sorted-subset donors had higher generation probabilities.

A distance of 11 bases separates the germline ends of V and J, which lose 1 base and 6 bases respectively. Taken from the germline V gene (reference sequence), the CDR1 and CDR2 loops are SEHNR and FQNEAQ. The CDR3 contains 14 residues, cysteine and phenylalanine counted. Only the CDR3 part of the read is kept: 42 bases, read in frame from the first base. The donors were healthy, HIV-negative adults who had no recently reported acute infections or vaccinations. Every donor was a Caucasian adult residing in Nashville, Tennessee, USA. CD4+ T cells were enriched by magnetic negative selection; naive cells were then positively selected on CD45RA, and the negative fraction formed the memory subset. Blood was collected by leukapheresis, and PBMCs were isolated by Ficoll-Histopaque density gradient centrifugation and then cryopreserved in liquid nitrogen vapor phase. Purity and quantity of every magnetically sorted T cell population were checked by analytical flow cytometry. Genomic DNA was isolated from every sorted fraction and measured by UV absorbance on a Nanodrop 2000c.

Sequenced material: naive CD4+ T cells sorted from blood. In the paper's terms, the cell subset or site label means: CD45RA+ positively selected. Recombination connected TRBV7-9 to TRBJ2-3; no D gene can be assigned with confidence. The clonotype was recovered from a man aged 30 to 39 in good health. The CDR3 corresponds to CASSLEGTTDTQYF. The nucleotides are TGTGCCAGCAGCTTAGAGGGAACTACGGATACGCAGTATTTT.